This TCR beta chain was recorded in a study of cytomegalovirus exposure and HLA in healthy donors. J gave up 5 bases and V 7 bases, and 9 bases lay outside the gene matches. Germline values: CDR1 MNHNS, CDR2 SASEGT. The CDR3 runs 14 residues. Whole-study results and caveats: Cytomegalovirus association was listed for 150 or so TCR beta chains. The analysis excluded some indistinguishable V segments, including TRBV6-2 and TRBV6-3. Later on, an analysis showed TCR association rates differing by HLA locus, with DRB1 the most and HLA-C the fewest.

Primers: 60 Vbeta forward and 13 Jbeta reverse. Method: immunoSEQ multiplex PCR; TCRdb's copy keeps in-frame clones and lacks some. Its listing shows about 210,000 clones. Comment on this clone: What it recognizes is unknown.

The sequenced sample consisted of PBMCs. J is TRBJ1-1 and V is TRBV6-1; 8 nucleotides agree with TRBD1. This clonotype was sampled from a woman in her 30s in good health and CMV-seropositive. CDR3: CASITGGDVTEAFF. CDR3 nucleotide sequence: TGTGCCAGCATTACAGGGGGGGACGTAACTGAAGCTTTCTTT.